This TCR beta chain was recovered during a study of T cells expressing NK-cell markers. The overall study: In sorted CD3+CD56+NKG2C+, CD3+CD56+NKG2C- and CD3+CD56-NKG2C+ T cells, TCR beta repertoires were obtained. One of the eight sequenced donors was seronegative, whereas the other seven were HCMV-seropositive.

General study results and limits: Among four donors, these clonotypes also ranked first in the CD3+CD56-NKG2C+ fraction. Dominant NKG2C+ clonotypes accounted for about 1.0-8% of CD8+ T cells in more than five donors.

The CDR3 length is 13 residues. Regarding this clonotype: Its antigen is unidentified.

With the 5' RACE reads reprocessed, TCRdb shows one record per CDR3 protein and no DNA. This table lists some 150,000 distinct CDR3 sequences. This receptor was obtained from a woman aged 45-59 years in good health. Sequencing input: blood T cells: a sorted CD56 or NKG2C T cell subset, CD4+ or CD8+ T cells, or bulk PBMC T cells (not recorded which). V and J are TRBV12-3 or TRBV12-4 and TRBJ2-5. The CDR3 is CASSFRGRETQYF.